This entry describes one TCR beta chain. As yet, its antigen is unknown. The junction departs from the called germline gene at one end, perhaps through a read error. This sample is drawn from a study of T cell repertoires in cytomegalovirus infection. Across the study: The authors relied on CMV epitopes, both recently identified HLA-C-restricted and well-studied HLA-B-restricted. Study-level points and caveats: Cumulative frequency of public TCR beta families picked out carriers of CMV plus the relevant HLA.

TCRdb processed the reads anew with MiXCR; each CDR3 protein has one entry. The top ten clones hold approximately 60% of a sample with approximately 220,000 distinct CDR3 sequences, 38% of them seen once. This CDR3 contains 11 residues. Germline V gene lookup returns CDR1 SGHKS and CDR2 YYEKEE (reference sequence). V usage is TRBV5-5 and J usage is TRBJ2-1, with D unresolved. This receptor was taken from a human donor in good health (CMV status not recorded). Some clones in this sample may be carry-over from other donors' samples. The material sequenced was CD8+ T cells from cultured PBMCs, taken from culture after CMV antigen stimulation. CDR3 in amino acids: CASTWWNEPFF. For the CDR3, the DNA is TGTGCCAGCACCTGGTGGAATGAGCCGTTCTTC.